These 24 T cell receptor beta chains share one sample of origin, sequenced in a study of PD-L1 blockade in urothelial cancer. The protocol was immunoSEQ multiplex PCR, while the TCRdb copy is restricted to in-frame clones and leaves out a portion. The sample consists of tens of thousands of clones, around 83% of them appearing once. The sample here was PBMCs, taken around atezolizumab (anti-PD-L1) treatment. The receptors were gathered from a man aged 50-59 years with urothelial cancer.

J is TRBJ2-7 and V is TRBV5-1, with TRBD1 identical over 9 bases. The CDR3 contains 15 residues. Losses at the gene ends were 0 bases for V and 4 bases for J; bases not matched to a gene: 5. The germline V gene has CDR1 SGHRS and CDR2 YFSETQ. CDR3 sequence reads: CASSLGQGGAYEQYF. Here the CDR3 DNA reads TGCGCCAGCAGCTTGGGACAGGGGGGAGCGTACGAGCAGTACTTC.

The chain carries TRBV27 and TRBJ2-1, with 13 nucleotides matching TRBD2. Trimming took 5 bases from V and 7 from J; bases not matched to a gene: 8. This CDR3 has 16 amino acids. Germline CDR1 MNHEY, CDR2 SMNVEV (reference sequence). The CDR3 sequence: CASSPPRTSGRNEQFF. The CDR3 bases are TGTGCCAGCAGTCCCCCGAGGACTAGCGGGAGAAATGAGCAGTTCTTC.

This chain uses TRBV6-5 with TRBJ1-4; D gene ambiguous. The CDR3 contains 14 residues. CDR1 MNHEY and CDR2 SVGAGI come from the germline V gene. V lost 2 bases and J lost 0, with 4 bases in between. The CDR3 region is CASSYGATNEKLFF. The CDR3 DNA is TGTGCCAGCAGTTACGGAGCAACTAATGAAAAACTGTTTTTT.

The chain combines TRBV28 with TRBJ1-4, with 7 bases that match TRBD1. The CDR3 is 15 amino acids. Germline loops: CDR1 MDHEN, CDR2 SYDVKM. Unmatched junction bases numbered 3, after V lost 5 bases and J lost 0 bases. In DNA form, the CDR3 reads TGTGCCAGCAGTCACGGACAGGCAACTAATGAAAAACTGTTTTTT. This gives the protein CASSHGQATNEKLFF.

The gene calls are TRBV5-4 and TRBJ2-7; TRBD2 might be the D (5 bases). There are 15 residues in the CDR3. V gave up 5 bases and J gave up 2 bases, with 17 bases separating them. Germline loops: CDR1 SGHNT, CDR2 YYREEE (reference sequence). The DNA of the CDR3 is TGTGCCAGCAGTCCCGGCGGGTTAGCACCCTACGAGCAGTACTTC. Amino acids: CASSPGGLAPYEQYF.

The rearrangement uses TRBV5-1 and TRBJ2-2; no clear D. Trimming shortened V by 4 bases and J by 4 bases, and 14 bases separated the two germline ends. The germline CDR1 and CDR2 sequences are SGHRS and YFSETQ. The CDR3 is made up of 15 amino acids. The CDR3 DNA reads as TGCGCCAGCAGCATGGACCGGTCTACCACCGGGGAGCTGTTTTTT. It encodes CASSMDRSTTGELFF.

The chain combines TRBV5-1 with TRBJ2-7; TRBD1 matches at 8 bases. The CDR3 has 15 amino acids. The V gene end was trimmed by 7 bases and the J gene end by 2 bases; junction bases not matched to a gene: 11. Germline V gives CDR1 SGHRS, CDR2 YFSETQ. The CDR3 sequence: CASHATGGSPYEQYF. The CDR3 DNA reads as TGCGCCAGCCACGCAACAGGGGGATCCCCCTACGAGCAGTACTTC.

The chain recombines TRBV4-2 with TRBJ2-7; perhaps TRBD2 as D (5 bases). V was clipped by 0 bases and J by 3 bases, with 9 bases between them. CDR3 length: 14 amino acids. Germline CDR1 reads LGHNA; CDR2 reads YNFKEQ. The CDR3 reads CASSQERLFYEQYF. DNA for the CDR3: TGTGCCAGCAGCCAAGAGAGACTATTCTACGAGCAGTACTTC.

The CDR3 is CASSYSSGSSYNEQFF. DNA for the CDR3: TGTGCCAGCAGCTACTCTAGCGGAAGCTCCTACAATGAGCAGTTCTTC. The rearrangement joins TRBV7-2 to TRBJ2-1; 7 bases fit TRBD2. The CDR3 totals 16 residues. Germline loops: CDR1 SGHTA, CDR2 FQGNSA. J was trimmed by 0 bases and V by 4 bases; bases with no gene match: 6. Supplemented by reference TRBV7-2 and TRBJ2-1, the full variable domain reads GAGVSQSPSNKVTEKGKDVELRCDPISGHTALYWYRQSLGQGLEFLIYFQGNSAPDKSGLPSDRFSAERTGGSVSTLTIQRTQQEDSAVYLCASSYSSGSSYNEQFFGPGTRLTVL.

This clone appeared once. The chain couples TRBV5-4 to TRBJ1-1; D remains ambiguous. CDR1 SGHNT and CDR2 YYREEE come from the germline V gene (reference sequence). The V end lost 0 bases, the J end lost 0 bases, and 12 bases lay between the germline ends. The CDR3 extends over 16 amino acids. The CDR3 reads CASSLDPTPMNTEAFF. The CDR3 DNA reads TGTGCCAGCAGCTTGGATCCGACACCGATGAACACTGAAGCTTTCTTT.

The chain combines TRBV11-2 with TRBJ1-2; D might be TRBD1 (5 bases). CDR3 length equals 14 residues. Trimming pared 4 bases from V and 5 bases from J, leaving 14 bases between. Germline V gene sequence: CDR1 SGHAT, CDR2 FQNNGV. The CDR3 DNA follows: TGTGCCAGCAGCTCGGGACTATCTGGGTATGGCTACACCTTC. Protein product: CASSSGLSGYGYTF. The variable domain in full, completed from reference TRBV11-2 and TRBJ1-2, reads EAGVAQSPRYKIIEKRQSVAFWCNPISGHATLYWYQQILGQGPKLLIQFQNNGVVDDSQLPKDRFSAERLKGVDSTLKIQPAKLEDSAVYLCASSSGLSGYGYTFGSGTRLTVV.

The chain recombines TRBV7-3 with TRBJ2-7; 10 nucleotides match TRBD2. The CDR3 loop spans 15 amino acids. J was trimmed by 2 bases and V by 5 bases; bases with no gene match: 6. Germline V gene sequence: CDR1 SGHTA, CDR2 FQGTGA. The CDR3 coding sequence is TGTGCCAGCAGCATCTCTAGCGGGAGCCCCTACGAGCAGTACTTC. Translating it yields CASSISSGSPYEQYF.

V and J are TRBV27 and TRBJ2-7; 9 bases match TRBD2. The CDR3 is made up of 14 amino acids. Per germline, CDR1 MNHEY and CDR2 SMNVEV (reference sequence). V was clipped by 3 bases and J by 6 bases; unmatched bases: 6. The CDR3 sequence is CASSLKREAGEQYF. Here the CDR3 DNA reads TGTGCCAGCAGTTTGAAGCGGGAGGCTGGCGAGCAGTACTTC.

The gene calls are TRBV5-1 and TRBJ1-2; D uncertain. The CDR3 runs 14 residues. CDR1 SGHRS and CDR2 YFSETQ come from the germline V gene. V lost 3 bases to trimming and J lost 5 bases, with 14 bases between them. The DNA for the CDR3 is TGCGCCAGCAGCTCCTTGACACCCTGGTATGGCTACACCTTC. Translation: CASSSLTPWYGYTF.

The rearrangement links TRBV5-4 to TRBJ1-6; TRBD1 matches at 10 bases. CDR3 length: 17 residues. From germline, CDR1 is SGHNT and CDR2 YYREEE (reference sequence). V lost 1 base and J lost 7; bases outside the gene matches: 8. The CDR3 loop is CASSLRTGGAGNSPLHF. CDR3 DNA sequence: TGTGCCAGCAGCTTGCGGACAGGGGGGGCTGGGAATTCACCCCTCCACTTT.

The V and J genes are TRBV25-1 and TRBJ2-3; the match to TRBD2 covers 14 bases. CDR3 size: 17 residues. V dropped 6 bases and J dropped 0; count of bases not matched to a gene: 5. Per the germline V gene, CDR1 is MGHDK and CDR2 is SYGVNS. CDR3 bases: TGTGCCAGCAGGGGGACTAGCGGGAGATGGAGCACAGATACGCAGTATTTT. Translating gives CASRGTSGRWSTDTQYF.

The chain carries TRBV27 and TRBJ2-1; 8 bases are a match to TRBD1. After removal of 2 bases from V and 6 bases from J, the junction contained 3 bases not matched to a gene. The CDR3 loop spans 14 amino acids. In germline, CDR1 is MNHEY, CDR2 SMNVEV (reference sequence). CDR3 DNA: TGTGCCAGCAGTTTACAGGGGGCCCCCAATGAGCAGTTCTTC. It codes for CASSLQGAPNEQFF.

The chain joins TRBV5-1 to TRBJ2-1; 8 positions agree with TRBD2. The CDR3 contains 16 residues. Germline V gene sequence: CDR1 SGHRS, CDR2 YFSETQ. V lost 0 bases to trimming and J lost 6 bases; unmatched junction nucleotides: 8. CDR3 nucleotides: TGCGCCAGCAGCTTGGTATTGGCGGGAGGTTCCAATGAGCAGTTCTTC. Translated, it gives CASSLVLAGGSNEQFF.

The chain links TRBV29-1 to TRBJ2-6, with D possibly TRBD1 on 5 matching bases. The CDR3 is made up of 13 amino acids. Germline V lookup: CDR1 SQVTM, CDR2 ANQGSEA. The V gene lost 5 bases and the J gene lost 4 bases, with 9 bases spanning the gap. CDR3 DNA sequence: TGCAGCGTTTATGGGGCAGGGGCCAACGTCCTGACTTTC. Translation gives CSVYGAGANVLTF.

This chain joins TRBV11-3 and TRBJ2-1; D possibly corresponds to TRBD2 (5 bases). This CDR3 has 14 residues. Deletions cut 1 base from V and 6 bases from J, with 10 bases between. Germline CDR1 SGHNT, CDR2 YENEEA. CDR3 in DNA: TGTGCCAGCAGCTTAGTTAGTGGGAGCAATGAGCAGTTCTTC. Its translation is CASSLVSGSNEQFF. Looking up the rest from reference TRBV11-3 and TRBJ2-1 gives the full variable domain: EAGVVQSPRYKIIEKKQPVAFWCNPISGHNTLYWYLQNLGQGPELLIRYENEEAVDDSQLPKDRFSAERLKGVDSTLKIQPAELGDSAVYLCASSLVSGSNEQFFGPGTRLTVL.

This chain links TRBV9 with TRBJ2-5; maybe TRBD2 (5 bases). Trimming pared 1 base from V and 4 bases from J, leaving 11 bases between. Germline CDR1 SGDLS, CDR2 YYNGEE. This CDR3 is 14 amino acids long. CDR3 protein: CASSVRAELETQYF. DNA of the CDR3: TGTGCCAGCAGCGTACGAGCGGAATTAGAGACCCAGTACTTC.

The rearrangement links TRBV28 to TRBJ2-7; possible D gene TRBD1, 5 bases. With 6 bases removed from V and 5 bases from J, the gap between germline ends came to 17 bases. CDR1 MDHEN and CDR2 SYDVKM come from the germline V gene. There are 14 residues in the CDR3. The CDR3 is CASRTRASRNEQYF. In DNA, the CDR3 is TGTGCCAGCAGAACCAGGGCCAGTCGTAACGAGCAGTACTTC.

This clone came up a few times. DNA of the CDR3: TGTGCCAGCTCACACGGCCGAACGGCGGGTCAGCCCCAGCATTTT. Translating gives CASSHGRTAGQPQHF. The chain uses TRBV18 and TRBJ1-5, with D hard to call. The CDR3 has 15 residues. V lost 4 bases and J lost 6, with 16 bases in between. Germline CDR1 and CDR2: KGHSH and LQKENI.

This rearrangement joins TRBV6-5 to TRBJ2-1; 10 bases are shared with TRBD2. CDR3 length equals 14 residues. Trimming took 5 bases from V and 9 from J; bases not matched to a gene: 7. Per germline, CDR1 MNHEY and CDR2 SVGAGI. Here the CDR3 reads CASSQGLAVGEQFF. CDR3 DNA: TGTGCCAGCAGTCAAGGACTAGCGGTCGGTGAGCAGTTCTTC.